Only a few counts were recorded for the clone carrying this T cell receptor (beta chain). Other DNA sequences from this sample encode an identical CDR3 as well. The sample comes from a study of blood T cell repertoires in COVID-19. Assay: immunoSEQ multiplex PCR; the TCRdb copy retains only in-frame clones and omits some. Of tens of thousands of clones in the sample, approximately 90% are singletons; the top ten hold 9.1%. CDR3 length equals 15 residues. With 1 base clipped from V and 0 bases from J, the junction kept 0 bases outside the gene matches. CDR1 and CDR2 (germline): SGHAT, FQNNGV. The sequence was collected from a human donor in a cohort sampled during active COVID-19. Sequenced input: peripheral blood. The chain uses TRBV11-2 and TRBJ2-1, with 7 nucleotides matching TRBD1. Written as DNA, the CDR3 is TGTGCCAGCAGCTTAGCAGGGGGCTCCTACAATGAGCAGTTCTTC. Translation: CASSLAGGSYNEQFF. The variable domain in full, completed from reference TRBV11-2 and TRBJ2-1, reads EAGVAQSPRYKIIEKRQSVAFWCNPISGHATLYWYQQILGQGPKLLIQFQNNGVVDDSQLPKDRFSAERLKGVDSTLKIQPAKLEDSAVYLCASSLAGGSYNEQFFGPGTRLTVL.